This T cell receptor beta chain was sequenced in a study of regulatory T cells in long-lasting Graves disease. Study outcomes and limitations: TCR diversity in persistent Graves' patients was below that of newly diagnosed ones. Thyroid tissue was not studied; only peripheral blood was.

This clonotype was detected only a few times. What it binds is not known. Sample time point: newly diagnosed GD, antithyroid drugs for less than 3 months. PBMCs were the source of the RNA used for TCR sequencing. The diagnosis of Graves' disease used American Thyroid Association guidelines. Sequencing libraries for TCR beta were prepared with iRepertoire HTBI primers and Arm-PCR of CDR3 regions. TCRdb recomputed calls from the multiplex PCR reads with MiXCR, one row per CDR3 protein. The sample lists roughly 420,000 distinct CDR3 sequences, around 15% occurring once. The sample also formed part of further work on T cells in Graves' hyperthyroidism and ophthalmopathy. That paper notes: A model of 13 V-J pairs discriminated ophthalmopathy from stable hyperthyroidism.

The material was peripheral blood mononuclear cells (PBMCs), obtained at new diagnosis, from a patient treated with antithyroid drugs. The TCR was taken from a woman aged 45-65 years with Graves disease.

For the CDR3, the DNA is TGTGCCAGCACGATGACAGGGGAGGAAAAACTGTTTTTT. Its protein product is CASTMTGEEKLFF. This chain uses TRBV27 with TRBJ1-4; 8 nucleotides match TRBD1. V lost 7 bases, J lost 8 bases, and 6 bases stayed unmatched. This CDR3 is 13 amino acids long. Germline values: CDR1 MNHEY, CDR2 SMNVEV (reference sequence). Together with reference TRBV27 and TRBJ1-4, the CDR3 gives the full variable domain: EAQVTQNPRYLITVTGKKLTVTCSQNMNHEYMSWYRQDPGLGLRQIYYSMNVEVTDKGDVPEGYKVSRKEKRNFPLILESPSPNQTSLYFCASTMTGEEKLFFGSGTQLSVL.